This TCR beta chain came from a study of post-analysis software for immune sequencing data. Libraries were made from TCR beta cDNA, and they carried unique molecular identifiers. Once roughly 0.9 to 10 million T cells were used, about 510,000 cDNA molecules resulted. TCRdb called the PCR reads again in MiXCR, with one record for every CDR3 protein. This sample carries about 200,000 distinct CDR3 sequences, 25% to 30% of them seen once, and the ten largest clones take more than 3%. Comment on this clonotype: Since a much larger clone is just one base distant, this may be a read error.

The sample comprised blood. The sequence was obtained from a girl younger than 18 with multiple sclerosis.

The CDR3 loop is CASSLPDSRYEQYF. In DNA form, the CDR3 reads TGTGCCAGCAGTCTGCCTGACAGCCGTTACGAGCAGTACTTC. The chain is built from TRBV28 and TRBJ2-7, with D possibly matching TRBD1 (5 bases). The germline gives CDR1 MDHEN, CDR2 SYDVKM. CDR3 length: 14 residues. V gave up 5 bases and J gave up 4 bases, with 15 bases separating them.